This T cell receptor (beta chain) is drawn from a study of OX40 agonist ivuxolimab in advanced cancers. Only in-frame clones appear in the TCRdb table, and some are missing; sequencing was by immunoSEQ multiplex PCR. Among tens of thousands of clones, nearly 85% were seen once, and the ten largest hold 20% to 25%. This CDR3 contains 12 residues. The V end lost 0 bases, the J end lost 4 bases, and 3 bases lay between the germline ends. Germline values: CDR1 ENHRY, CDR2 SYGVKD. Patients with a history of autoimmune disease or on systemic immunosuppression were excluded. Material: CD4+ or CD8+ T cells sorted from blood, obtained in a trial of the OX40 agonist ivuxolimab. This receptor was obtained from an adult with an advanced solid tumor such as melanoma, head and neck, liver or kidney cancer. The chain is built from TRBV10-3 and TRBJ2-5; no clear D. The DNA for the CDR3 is TGTGCCATCAGTGAGTCTAGAGAGACCCAGTACTTC. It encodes CAISESRETQYF.